A single sample gave rise to the 19 T cell receptor beta chains below, sequenced in a study of radiotherapy plus CTLA-4 blockade in lung cancer. Sequencing was performed with immunoSEQ multiplex PCR; in TCRdb, only in-frame clones are kept and a portion is missing. This table has 75,000 to 100,000 clones, approximately 72% appearing once. The sample consisted of peripheral blood, taken from a patient treated with radiotherapy plus ipilimumab. The receptor set was obtained from a human donor with non-small cell lung cancer who had a partial response to radiotherapy plus ipilimumab. Some clones in this sample may be carry-over from other donors' samples.

This clone was detected only a few times. This chain joins TRBV18 and TRBJ2-1, with 13 bases aligning to TRBD2. This CDR3 region has 15 residues. In germline, CDR1 is KGHSH, CDR2 LQKENI. The trim removed 2 bases at V and 6 bases at J, leaving 1 base unmatched. CDR3 in amino acids: CASSPGLAGANEQFF. CDR3 DNA sequence: TGTGCCAGCTCACCAGGACTAGCGGGAGCCAATGAGCAGTTCTTC.

The table lists this clone with many counts. This chain joins TRBV7-6 and TRBJ2-7; 10 bases are a match to TRBD2. CDR3 length: 17 amino acids. After removal of 5 bases from V and 7 bases from J, the junction contained 17 bases not matched to a gene. Germline V gene lookup returns CDR1 SGHVS and CDR2 FNYEAQ. The CDR3 loop reads CASSPGRASGRTGEQYF. CDR3 coding DNA: TGTGCCAGCAGCCCCGGGAGGGCTAGCGGGAGAACGGGGGAGCAGTACTTC. The full variable domain, in which reference TRBV7-6 and TRBJ2-7 provide the parts outside the CDR3, is GAGVSQSPRYKVTKRGQDVALRCDPISGHVSLYWYRQALGQGPEFLTYFNYEAQQDKSGLPNDRFSAERPEGSISTLTIQRTEQRDSAMYRCASSPGRASGRTGEQYFGPGTRLTVT.

This chain links TRBV7-2 with TRBJ2-6, with 11 positions matching TRBD2. CDR3 length: 18 amino acids. Germline lookup yields CDR1 SGHTA and CDR2 FQGNSA. J gave up 2 bases and V 2 bases, and 5 bases lay outside the gene matches. The CDR3 protein is CASSLISGGAAGANVLTF. CDR3 sequence (DNA): TGTGCCAGCAGCTTAATTAGCGGGGGGGCAGCTGGGGCCAACGTCCTGACTTTC.

The chain uses TRBV19 and TRBJ2-5; no reliable D call. This CDR3 spans 14 amino acids. V was clipped by 0 bases and J by 5 bases, with 10 bases between them. Germline loops: CDR1 LNHDA, CDR2 SQIVND (reference sequence). The CDR3 region is CASSIEEFGETQYF. CDR3 nucleotides: TGTGCCAGTAGTATAGAGGAGTTCGGGGAGACCCAGTACTTC.

V and J are TRBV27 and TRBJ2-7; the match to TRBD2 covers 12 bases. CDR1 MNHEY and CDR2 SMNVEV come from the germline V gene (reference sequence). V lost 6 bases to trimming and J lost 6 bases; unmatched junction nucleotides: 9. The CDR3 runs 15 residues. The CDR3 protein is CASRGETSGSFEQYF. The CDR3 region has the DNA TGTGCCAGCAGGGGAGAGACTAGCGGGAGTTTCGAGCAGTACTTC.

The CDR3: CASSELGQDYNEQFF. The CDR3 DNA is TGTGCCAGCAGTGAATTAGGACAGGATTACAATGAGCAGTTCTTC. This chain joins TRBV6-1 and TRBJ2-1; 7 bases align to TRBD1. The length of the CDR3 is 15 residues. With V trimmed by 2 bases and J by 4 bases, 5 bases remained unmatched. CDR1 is MNHNS and CDR2 is SASEGT in the germline V gene.

The rearrangement joins TRBV27 to TRBJ2-7; TRBD2 aligns across 10 bases. Looked up from germline, CDR1 is MNHEY and CDR2 is SMNVEV (reference sequence). Germline trimming cut 5 bases from V and 4 bases from J; bases unmatched to any gene: 11. The length of the CDR3 is 16 residues. The CDR3 region has the DNA TGTGCCAGCAGTCCCTTGAAGCGGGGGGGCACGTACGAGCAGTACTTC. Its translation is CASSPLKRGGTYEQYF.

The V gene is TRBV12-1, the J gene TRBJ1-3; whether TRBD1, the table's D call, matches the DNA was not checked. TRBV12-1 is a recognized pseudogene. The CDR3 covers 19 residues. CDR3 DNA sequence: TGTGCCAGCAGCTTTGAGGGGCGCAAGGGGTGCGCTGCTGGAAACACCATATATTTT. It yields the protein CASSFEGRKGCAAGNTIYF.

The chain has TRBV11-3 and TRBJ2-7, with 9 bases aligning to TRBD1. The CDR3 consists of 14 residues. Germline V gene sequence: CDR1 SGHNT, CDR2 YENEEA. V lost 5 bases, J lost 9 bases, and 11 bases stayed unmatched. The CDR3: CASSPPGTGSGQYF. The CDR3 DNA reads as TGTGCCAGCAGCCCACCCGGGACAGGGAGTGGGCAGTACTTC.

The V and J genes are TRBV5-1 and TRBJ2-1; TRBD2 aligns across 8 bases. The junction had 8 bases not matched to a gene; V was cut back by 1 base and J by 5 bases. The V gene's germline CDR1 is SGHRS and CDR2 YFSETQ. CDR3 length equals 16 residues. The CDR3 loop reads CASSLLIAGSHNEQFF. The CDR3, as DNA: TGCGCCAGCAGCTTGTTAATAGCGGGAAGCCACAATGAGCAGTTCTTC.

The chain has TRBV5-6 and TRBJ2-1, with D unresolved. Deletions cut 2 bases from V and 8 bases from J, with 11 bases between. CDR3 length equals 13 residues. Germline lookup yields CDR1 SGHDT and CDR2 YYEEEE. This chain's CDR3 is CASSLLVAHEQFF. In DNA form, the CDR3 reads TGTGCCAGCAGCTTACTGGTCGCTCATGAGCAGTTCTTC.

The chain links TRBV6-1 to TRBJ1-1; D is perhaps TRBD1 (5 bases). The CDR3 totals 15 residues. CDR1 is MNHNS and CDR2 is SASEGT in the germline V gene. Between the trimmed V and J ends, which lost 1 base and 1 base, there was a span of 10 bases. CDR3 protein: CASSEGQTRNTEAFF. CDR3 nucleotides: TGTGCCAGCAGTGAAGGACAGACGCGGAACACTGAAGCTTTCTTT.

CDR3 residues: CASSSGTGIRDEKLFF. The CDR3 DNA reads as TGTGCCAGCTCATCCGGGACAGGGATTCGGGATGAAAAACTGTTTTTT. The chain joins TRBV18 to TRBJ1-4; 9 nucleotides agree with TRBD1. The J segment lost 6 bases and the V segment lost 5 bases, leaving 10 bases of the junction unmatched. CDR1 and CDR2 (germline): KGHSH, LQKENI. The CDR3 has 16 amino acids.

The sample holds a few counts of this clone. The genes are TRBV19 and TRBJ1-2; 9 bases are shared with TRBD1. This CDR3 region has 14 residues. Losses at the gene ends were 3 bases for V and 7 bases for J; bases not matched to a gene: 6. The germline V gene encodes CDR1 LNHDA and CDR2 SQIVND (reference sequence). The CDR3 region has the DNA TGTGCCAGTAGTATGGGGGACAGGGTTCGTGGCTACACCTTC. Translating gives CASSMGDRVRGYTF.

The chain is built from TRBV28 and TRBJ1-6, with no clear D. Germline-derived CDR1 and CDR2 are MDHEN and SYDVKM. V lost 4 bases and J 9 bases, leaving 16 bases between the germline ends. The CDR3 covers 15 residues. CDR3 sequence reads: CASSSLYDTVSPLHF. The CDR3 nucleotides are TGTGCCAGCAGTTCTTTATACGACACGGTTTCACCCCTCCACTTT.

This sequence joins TRBV7-3 and TRBJ2-1; 8 bases align to TRBD2. CDR1 is SGHTA and CDR2 is FQGTGA in the germline V gene. V lost 1 base, J lost 7 bases, and 6 bases stayed unmatched. The CDR3 contains 15 residues. The CDR3 DNA reads as TGTGCCAGCAGCTTAAACGGACTAGCAGTGAATGAGCAGTTCTTC. It translates to CASSLNGLAVNEQFF.

The rearrangement links TRBV7-6 to TRBJ2-3; a weak D match, TRBD2 (6 bases). V was pared by 4 bases and J by 0 bases, with 14 bases between. This CDR3 is built from 16 residues. CDR1 is SGHVS and CDR2 is FNYEAQ in the germline V gene. CDR3 bases: TGTGCCAGCAGCTCTTGGGGGGAACTAAGCACAGATACGCAGTATTTT. Its protein is CASSSWGELSTDTQYF.

This CDR3 reads CSVVAGQTRRGNNEQFF. As DNA, the CDR3 is TGCAGCGTTGTTGCCGGACAGACGCGCAGGGGAAACAATGAGCAGTTCTTC. J is TRBJ2-1 and V is TRBV29-1; a possible D gene is TRBD1 (6 bases). From germline, CDR1 is SQVTM and CDR2 ANQGSEA. V gave up 4 bases and J gave up 5 bases, with 24 bases separating them. The CDR3 spans 17 residues.

In its sample, this clone was seen once. This chain uses TRBV28 with TRBJ1-1; 10 bases are shared with TRBD1. This CDR3 region has 17 residues. The trim removed 3 bases at V and 4 bases at J, leaving 11 bases unmatched. Germline V gene lookup returns CDR1 MDHEN and CDR2 SYDVKM. The CDR3 DNA reads TGTGCCAGCAGTTTTCAGACAGGGGGCGCGGTTGGCACTGAAGCTTTCTTT. Amino acid sequence: CASSFQTGGAVGTEAFF.